What follows is one T cell receptor (beta chain) and its context. Its antigen remains unidentified. This may arise from a read error, as a much more abundant clone is one base away. The assay was run at deep level. In replicate PCRs of sorted subsets, around 0.2 ug DNA, approximately 30,000 T cell genomes, was used. Clones were read by immunoSEQ multiplex PCR, and TCRdb kept only the in-frame ones, dropping some. Of hundreds of thousands of clones in the sample, 80% to 95% were seen once. The data originate from a study of shared clonotypes between healthy human individuals. Terminally differentiated effector memory CD45RA+ cells were excluded from the naive CD8 cells, which were CD45RO-negative and positively selected for CCR7. Findings and limits, study-wide: Despite large depth, sorted-subset datasets appeared incompletely sequenced.

The V and J ends lost 1 base and 3 bases respectively, with 9 bases between them. This CDR3 region has 14 residues. Germline V gene lookup returns CDR1 MNHEY and CDR2 SMNVEV (reference sequence). The TCR sequence derives from a man aged 30-40 years in good health. Sequencing was performed on naive CD8+ T cells sorted from blood. This sequence joins TRBV27 and TRBJ1-1; D possibly corresponds to TRBD1 (6 bases). CDR3 sequence reads: CASSLLGGDTEAFF. CDR3 nucleotides: TGTGCCAGCAGTTTATTAGGGGGGGACACTGAAGCTTTCTTT.